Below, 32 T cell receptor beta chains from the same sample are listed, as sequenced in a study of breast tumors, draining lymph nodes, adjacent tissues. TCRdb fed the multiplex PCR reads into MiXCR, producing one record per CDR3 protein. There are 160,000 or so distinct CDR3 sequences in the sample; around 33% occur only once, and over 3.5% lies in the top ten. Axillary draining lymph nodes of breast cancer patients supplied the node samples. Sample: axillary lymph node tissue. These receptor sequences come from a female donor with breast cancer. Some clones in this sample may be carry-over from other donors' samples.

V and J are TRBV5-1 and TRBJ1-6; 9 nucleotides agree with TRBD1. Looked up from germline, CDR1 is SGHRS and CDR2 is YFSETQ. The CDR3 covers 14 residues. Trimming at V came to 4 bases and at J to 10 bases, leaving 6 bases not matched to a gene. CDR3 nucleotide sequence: TGCGCCAGCAGCCCGGGACAGGGTGGCTCACCCCTCCACTTT. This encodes CASSPGQGGSPLHF. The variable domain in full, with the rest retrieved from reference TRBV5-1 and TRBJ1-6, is KAGVTQTPRYLIKTRGQQVTLSCSPISGHRSVSWYQQTPGQGLQFLFEYFSETQRNKGNFPGRFSGRQFSNSRSEMNVSTLELGDSALYLCASSPGQGGSPLHFGNGTRLTVT.

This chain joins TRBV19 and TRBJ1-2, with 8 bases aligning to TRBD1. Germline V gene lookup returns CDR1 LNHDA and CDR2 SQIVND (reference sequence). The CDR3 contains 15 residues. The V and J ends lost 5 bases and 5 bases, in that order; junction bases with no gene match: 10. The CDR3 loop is CASSLTDRDPYGYTF. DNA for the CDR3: TGTGCCAGTAGTCTCACGGACAGGGATCCATATGGCTACACCTTC. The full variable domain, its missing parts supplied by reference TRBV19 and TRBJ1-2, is DGGITQSPKYLFRKEGQNVTLSCEQNLNHDAMYWYRQDPGQGLRLIYYSQIVNDFQKGDIAEGYSVSREKKESFPLTVTSAQKNPTAFYLCASSLTDRDPYGYTFGSGTRLTVV.

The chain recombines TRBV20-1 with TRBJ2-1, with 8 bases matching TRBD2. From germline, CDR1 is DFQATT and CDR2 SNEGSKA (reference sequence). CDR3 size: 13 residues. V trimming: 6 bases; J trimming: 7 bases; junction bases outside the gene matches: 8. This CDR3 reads CSAPFTSGNEQFF. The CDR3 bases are TGCAGTGCCCCTTTTACTAGCGGTAATGAGCAGTTCTTC.

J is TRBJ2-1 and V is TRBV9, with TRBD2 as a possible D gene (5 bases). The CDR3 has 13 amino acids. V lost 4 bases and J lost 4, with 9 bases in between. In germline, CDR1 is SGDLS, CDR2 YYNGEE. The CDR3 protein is CASSRDAYNEQFF. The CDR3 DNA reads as TGTGCCAGCAGCCGGGATGCTTACAATGAGCAGTTCTTC. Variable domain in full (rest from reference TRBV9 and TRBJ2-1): DSGVTQTPKHLITATGQRVTLRCSPRSGDLSVYWYQQSLDQGLQFLIQYYNGEERAKGNILERFSAQQFPDLHSELNLSSLELGDSALYFCASSRDAYNEQFFGPGTRLTVL.

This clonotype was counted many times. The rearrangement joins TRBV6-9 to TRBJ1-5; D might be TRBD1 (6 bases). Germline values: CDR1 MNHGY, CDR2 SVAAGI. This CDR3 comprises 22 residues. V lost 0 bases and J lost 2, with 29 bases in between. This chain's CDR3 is CASSYSPFPGRRPGGRNQPQHF. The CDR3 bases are TGTGCCAGCAGTTATTCTCCCTTTCCAGGACGGAGGCCGGGGGGCCGCAATCAGCCCCAGCATTTT.

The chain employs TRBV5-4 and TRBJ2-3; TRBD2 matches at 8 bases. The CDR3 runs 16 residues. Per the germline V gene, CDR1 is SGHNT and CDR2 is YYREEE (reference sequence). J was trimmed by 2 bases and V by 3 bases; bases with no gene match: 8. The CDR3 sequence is CASSSPRGGTTDTQYF. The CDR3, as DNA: TGTGCCAGCAGCTCCCCTCGCGGGGGGACCACAGATACGCAGTATTTT.

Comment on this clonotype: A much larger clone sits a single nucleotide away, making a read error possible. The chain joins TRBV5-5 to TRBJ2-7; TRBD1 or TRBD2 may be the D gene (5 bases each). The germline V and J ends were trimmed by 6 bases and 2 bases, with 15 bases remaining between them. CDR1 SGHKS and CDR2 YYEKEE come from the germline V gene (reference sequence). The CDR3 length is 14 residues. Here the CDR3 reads CASTSGRGPYEQYF. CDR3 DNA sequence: TGTGCCAGCACCTCGGGACGGGGACCCTACGAGCAGTACTTC. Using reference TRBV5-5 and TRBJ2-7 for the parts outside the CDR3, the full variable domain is DAGVTQSPTHLIKTRGQQVTLRCSPISGHKSVSWYQQVLGQGPQFIFQYYEKEERGRGNFPDRFSARQFPNYSSELNVNALLLGDSALYLCASTSGRGPYEQYFGPGTRLTVT.

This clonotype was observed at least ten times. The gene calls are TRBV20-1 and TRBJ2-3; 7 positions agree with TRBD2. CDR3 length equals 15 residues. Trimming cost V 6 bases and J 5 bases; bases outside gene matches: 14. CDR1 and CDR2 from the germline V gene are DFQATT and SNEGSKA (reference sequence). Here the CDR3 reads CSAPRVGGTLDTQYF. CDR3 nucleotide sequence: TGCAGTGCCCCCCGAGTGGGGGGGACTTTAGATACGCAGTATTTT.

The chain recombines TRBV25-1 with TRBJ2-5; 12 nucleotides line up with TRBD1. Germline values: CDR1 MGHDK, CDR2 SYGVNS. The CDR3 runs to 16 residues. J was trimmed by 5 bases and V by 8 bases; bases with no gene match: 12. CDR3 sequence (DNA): TGTGCCAGCGTTGAAGGGGACAGGGGGCGTAGTGAGACCCAGTACTTC. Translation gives CASVEGDRGRSETQYF.

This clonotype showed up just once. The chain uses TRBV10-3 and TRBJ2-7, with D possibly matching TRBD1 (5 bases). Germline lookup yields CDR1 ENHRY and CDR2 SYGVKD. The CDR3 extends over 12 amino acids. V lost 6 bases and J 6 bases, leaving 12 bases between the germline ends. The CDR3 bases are TGTGCCATCAGGGGGCTTGATGGCGAGCAGTACTTC. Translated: CAIRGLDGEQYF.

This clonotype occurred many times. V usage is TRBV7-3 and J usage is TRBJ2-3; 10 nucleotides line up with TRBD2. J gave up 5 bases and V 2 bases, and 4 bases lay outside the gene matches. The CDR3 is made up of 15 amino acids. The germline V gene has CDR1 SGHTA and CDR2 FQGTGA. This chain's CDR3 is CASSLDSGGRDTQYF. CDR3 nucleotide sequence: TGTGCCAGCAGCTTAGATAGCGGGGGGAGAGATACGCAGTATTTT.

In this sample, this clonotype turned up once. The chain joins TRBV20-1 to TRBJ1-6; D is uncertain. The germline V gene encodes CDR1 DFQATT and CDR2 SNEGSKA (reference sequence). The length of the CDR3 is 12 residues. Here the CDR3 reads CGVKPILSPLHF. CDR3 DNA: TGCGGTGTTAAACCTATATTGTCACCCCTCCACTTT.

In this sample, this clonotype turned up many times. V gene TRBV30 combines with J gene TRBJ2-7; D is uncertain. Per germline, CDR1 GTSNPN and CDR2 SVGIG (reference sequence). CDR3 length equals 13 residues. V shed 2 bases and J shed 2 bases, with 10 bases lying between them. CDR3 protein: CAWSTSWAYEQYF. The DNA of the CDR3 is TGTGCCTGGAGTACTTCGTGGGCCTACGAGCAGTACTTC.

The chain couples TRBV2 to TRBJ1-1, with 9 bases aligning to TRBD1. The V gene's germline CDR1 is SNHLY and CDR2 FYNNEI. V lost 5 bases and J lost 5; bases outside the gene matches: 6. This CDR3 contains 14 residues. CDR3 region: CASSSGQGLTEAFF. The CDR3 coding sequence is TGTGCCAGCAGTTCAGGACAGGGGTTGACTGAAGCTTTCTTT.

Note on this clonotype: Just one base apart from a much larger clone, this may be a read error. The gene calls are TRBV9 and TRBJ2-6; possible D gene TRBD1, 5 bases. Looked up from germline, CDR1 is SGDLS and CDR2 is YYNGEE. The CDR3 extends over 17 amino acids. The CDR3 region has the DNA TGTGCCAGCAGCGTAGGTAACAGTAACTCTGGGGCCACCGTCCTGACTTTC. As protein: CASSVGNSNSGATVLTF.

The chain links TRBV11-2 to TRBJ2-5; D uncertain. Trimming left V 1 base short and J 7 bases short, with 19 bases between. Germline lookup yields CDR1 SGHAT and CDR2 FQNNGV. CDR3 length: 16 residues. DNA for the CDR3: TGTGCCAGCAGCTTAGCCCACGGTCCGAGAGTAGGGACCCAGTACTTC. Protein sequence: CASSLAHGPRVGTQYF.

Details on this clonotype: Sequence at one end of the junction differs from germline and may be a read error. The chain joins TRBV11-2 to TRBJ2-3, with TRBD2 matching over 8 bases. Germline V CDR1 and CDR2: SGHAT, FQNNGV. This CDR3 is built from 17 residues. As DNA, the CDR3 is TGTGCCAGCAGCTTAGAAGGGCGGGAGGAATTAACAGATACGCAGTGTTTT. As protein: CASSLEGREELTDTQCF.

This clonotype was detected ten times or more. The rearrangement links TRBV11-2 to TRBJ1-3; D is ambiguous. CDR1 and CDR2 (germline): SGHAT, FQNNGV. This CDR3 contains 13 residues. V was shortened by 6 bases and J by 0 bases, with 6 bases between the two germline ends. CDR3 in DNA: TGTGCCAGCAGTTCGGGCTCTGGAAACACCATATATTTT. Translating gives CASSSGSGNTIYF.

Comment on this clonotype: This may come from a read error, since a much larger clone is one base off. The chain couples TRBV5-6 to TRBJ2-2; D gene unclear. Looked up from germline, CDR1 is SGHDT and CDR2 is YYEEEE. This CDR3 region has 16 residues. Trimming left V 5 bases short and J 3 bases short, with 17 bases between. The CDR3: CASRVSAAPYTGELFF. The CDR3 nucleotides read TGTGCCAGCAGGGTTTCGGCAGCCCCCTACACCGGGGAGCTGTTTTTT.

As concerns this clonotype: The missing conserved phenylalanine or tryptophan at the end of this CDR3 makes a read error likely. CDR3 nucleotide sequence: TGTGCCAGCAGTACAGGGCGAGTACTGAGCGATACGCAGTATCTT. Translated, it gives CASSTGRVLSDTQYL. The rearrangement uses TRBV6-1 and TRBJ2-3; TRBD1 might be the D (6 bases). V was shortened by 5 bases and J by 6 bases, with 18 bases between the two germline ends. The length of the CDR3 is 15 residues. The germline CDR1 and CDR2 sequences are MNHNS and SASEGT.

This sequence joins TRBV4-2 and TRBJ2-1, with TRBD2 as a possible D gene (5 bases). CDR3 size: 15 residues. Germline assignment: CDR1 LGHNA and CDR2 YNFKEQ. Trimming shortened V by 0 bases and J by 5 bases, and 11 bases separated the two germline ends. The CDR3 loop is CASSQELGLNNEQFF. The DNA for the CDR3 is TGTGCCAGCAGCCAAGAACTAGGGCTAAACAATGAGCAGTTCTTC.

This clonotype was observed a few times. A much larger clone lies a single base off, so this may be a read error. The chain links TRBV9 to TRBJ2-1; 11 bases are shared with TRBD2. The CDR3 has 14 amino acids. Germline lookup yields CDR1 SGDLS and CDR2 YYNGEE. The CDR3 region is CASSVDTSGRGQSF. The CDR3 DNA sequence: TGTGCCAGCAGCGTAGACACTAGCGGGAGAGGGCAGTCCTTC.

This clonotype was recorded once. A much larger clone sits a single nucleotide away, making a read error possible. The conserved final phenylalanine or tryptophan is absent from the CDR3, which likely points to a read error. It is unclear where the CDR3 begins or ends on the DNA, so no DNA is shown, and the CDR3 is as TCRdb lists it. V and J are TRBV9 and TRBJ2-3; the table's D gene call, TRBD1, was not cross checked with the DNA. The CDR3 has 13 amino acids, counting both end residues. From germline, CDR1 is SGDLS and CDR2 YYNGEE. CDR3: CASSQESAGPRYS.

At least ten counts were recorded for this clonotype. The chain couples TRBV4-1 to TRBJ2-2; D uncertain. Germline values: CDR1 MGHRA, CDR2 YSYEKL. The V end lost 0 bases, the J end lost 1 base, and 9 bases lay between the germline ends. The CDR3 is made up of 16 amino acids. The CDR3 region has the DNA TGCGCCAGCAGCCAAGACGAATGGAGGAACACCGGGGAGCTGTTTTTT. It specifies CASSQDEWRNTGELFF.

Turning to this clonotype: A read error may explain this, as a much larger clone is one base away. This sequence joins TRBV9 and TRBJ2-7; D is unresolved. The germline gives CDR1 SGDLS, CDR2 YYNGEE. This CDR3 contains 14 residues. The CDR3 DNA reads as TGTGCCAGCAGGAATGGGCTCCCACTCTACGAGCAGCACTTC. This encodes CASRNGLPLYEQHF.

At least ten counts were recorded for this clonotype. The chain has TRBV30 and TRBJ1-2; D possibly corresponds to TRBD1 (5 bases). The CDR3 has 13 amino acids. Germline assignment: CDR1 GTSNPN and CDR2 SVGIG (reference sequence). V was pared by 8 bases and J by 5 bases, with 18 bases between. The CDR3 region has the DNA TGTGCCCGGGGATCGATCGGGGGATATGGCTACACCTTC. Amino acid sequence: CARGSIGGYGYTF.

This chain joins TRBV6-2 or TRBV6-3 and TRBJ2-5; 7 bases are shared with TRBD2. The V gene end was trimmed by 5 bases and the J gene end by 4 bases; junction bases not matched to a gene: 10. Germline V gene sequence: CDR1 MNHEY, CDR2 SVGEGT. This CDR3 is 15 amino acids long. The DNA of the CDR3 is TGTGCCAGCAGTAACGCGGGACTATCATCAGAGACCCAGTACTTC. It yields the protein CASSNAGLSSETQYF.

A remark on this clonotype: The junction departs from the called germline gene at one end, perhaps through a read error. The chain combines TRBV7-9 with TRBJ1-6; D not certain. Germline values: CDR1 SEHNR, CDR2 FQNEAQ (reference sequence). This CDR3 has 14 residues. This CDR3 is CASSPLTVDSPLHF. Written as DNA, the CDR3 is TGTGCCAGCAGTCCCTTGACGGTTGATTCACCCCTCCACTTC.

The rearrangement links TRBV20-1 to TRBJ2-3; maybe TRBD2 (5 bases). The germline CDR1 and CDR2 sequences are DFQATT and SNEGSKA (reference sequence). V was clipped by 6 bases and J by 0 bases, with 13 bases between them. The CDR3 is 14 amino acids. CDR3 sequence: CSASRESSTDTQYF. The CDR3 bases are TGCAGTGCCTCCCGGGAATCTAGCACAGATACGCAGTATTTT.

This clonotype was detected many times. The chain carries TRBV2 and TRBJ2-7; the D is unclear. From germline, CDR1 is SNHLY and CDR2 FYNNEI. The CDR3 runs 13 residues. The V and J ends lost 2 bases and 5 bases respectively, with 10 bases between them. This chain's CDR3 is CASSEIGSDEQYF. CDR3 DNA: TGTGCCAGCAGTGAAATTGGGTCGGACGAGCAGTACTTC.

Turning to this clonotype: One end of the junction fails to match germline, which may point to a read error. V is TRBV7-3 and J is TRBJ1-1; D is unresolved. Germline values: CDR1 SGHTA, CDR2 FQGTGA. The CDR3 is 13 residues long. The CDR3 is CASSFVRHTEASF. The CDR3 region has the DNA TGTGCCAGCAGCTTTGTACGGCACACTGAAGCTTCCTTT.

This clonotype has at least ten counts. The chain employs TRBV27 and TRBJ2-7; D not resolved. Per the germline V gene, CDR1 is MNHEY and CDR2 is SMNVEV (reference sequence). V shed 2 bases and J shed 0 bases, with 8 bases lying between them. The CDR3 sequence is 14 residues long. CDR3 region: CASSLRGYSYEQYF. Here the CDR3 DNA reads TGTGCCAGCAGTTTAAGAGGTTACTCCTACGAGCAGTACTTC.